The 18 T cell receptor beta chains presented below share a single source sample, sequenced in a study of type 1 regulatory T cells. MiXCR, run by TCRdb on the reads, gives a single entry per CDR3 protein. Found here are about 97,000 distinct CDR3 sequences, roughly 30% of them singletons; the top ten hold 2% to 2.5%. The sequenced material came from CD4+ T cells, either the whole sample or a sorted fraction (not recorded which). Source of these receptors: a human donor in good health.

This clonotype was recorded at least ten times. This rearrangement joins TRBV7-2 to TRBJ1-3; D not certain. In germline, CDR1 is SGHTA, CDR2 FQGNSA. CDR3 length equals 12 residues. Trimming took 8 bases from V and 0 from J, leaving 5 bases between them. CDR3 residues: CASGHSGNTIYF. Written as DNA, the CDR3 is TGTGCCAGCGGGCACTCTGGAAACACCATATATTTT.

This clonotype has only a few counts. The rearrangement uses TRBV29-1 and TRBJ2-3; no clear D. The CDR3 is 11 amino acids. Germline assignment: CDR1 SQVTM and CDR2 ANQGSEA. V was trimmed by 4 bases and J by 7 bases, leaving 9 bases between them. This CDR3 is CSVVSSNTQYF. For the CDR3, the DNA is TGCAGCGTTGTATCGAGTAATACGCAGTATTTT.

The chain links TRBV29-1 to TRBJ2-1; D remains unclear. Trimming took 0 bases from V and 4 from J, leaving 7 bases between them. CDR3 length equals 13 residues. Germline CDR1 SQVTM, CDR2 ANQGSEA. The CDR3 nucleotides read TGCAGCGTTGAAGAGATCACATACAATGAGCAGTTCTTC. It yields the protein CSVEEITYNEQFF.

This rearrangement joins TRBV7-2 to TRBJ1-3, with D unresolved. Trimming pared 0 bases from V and 2 bases from J, leaving 8 bases between. The CDR3 has 15 amino acids. Germline CDR1 is SGHTA and CDR2 is FQGNSA. The CDR3 reads CASSLARTTGNTIYF. For the CDR3, the DNA is TGTGCCAGCAGCTTAGCACGGACGACTGGAAACACCATATATTTT.

The V and J genes are TRBV7-2 and TRBJ1-5, with D tentatively TRBD1 (6 bases). The V gene lost 3 bases and the J gene lost 0 bases, with 15 bases spanning the gap. The CDR3 consists of 17 residues. Germline-derived CDR1 and CDR2 are SGHTA and FQGNSA. The CDR3 DNA reads as TGTGCCAGCAGCTTGGTCGGGGGGCGTTATAGCAATCAGCCCCAGCATTTT. Protein: CASSLVGGRYSNQPQHF.

This clonotype has only a few counts. This rearrangement joins TRBV12-3 or TRBV12-4 to TRBJ1-5; the match to TRBD1 covers 8 bases. J lost 7 bases, V lost 3 bases, and 8 bases had no gene match. This CDR3 has 15 residues. The CDR3 protein is CASSFIGQGTQPQHF. CDR3 coding DNA: TGTGCCAGCAGTTTTATCGGACAGGGAACCCAGCCCCAGCATTTT.

The chain recombines TRBV27 with TRBJ2-7, with TRBD1 matching 10 bases. V shed 3 bases, J shed 5 bases, and the junction held 7 bases outside the gene matches. Germline CDR1 and CDR2: MNHEY and SMNVEV (reference sequence). The CDR3 covers 15 residues. The CDR3 DNA reads as TGTGCCAGCAGTTTGCGGACAGGGGGTTTAAACGAGCAGTACTTC. Amino acids: CASSLRTGGLNEQYF.

CDR3 in DNA: TGTGCCACCAGGAGGGTAGAAGGGAATGAGCAGTTCTTC. Protein: CATRRVEGNEQFF. The rearrangement joins TRBV12-3 or TRBV12-4 to TRBJ2-1; D perhaps matches TRBD2 (6 bases). V lost 10 bases, J lost 7 bases, and 17 bases lay in between. The CDR3 length is 13 residues.

This clonotype came up a few times. This chain connects TRBV29-1 to TRBJ2-2; weak D call: TRBD1 (5 bases). Germline lookup yields CDR1 SQVTM and CDR2 ANQGSEA. The CDR3 length is 10 residues. Trimming cost V 7 bases and J 7 bases, with 7 bases left between them. CDR3 sequence reads: CSAQGGELFF. The DNA for the CDR3 is TGCAGCGCCCAGGGCGGGGAGCTGTTTTTT.

This clonotype was picked up a small number of times. The rearrangement joins TRBV29-1 to TRBJ2-1; the D call may be TRBD1 or TRBD2 (6 bases each). V gave up 5 bases and J gave up 1 base, with 15 bases separating them. This CDR3 has 15 residues. Germline V CDR1 and CDR2: SQVTM, ANQGSEA. CDR3 in amino acids: CSVRGQEPSYNEQFF. CDR3 nucleotides: TGCAGCGTTCGGGGGCAGGAACCGTCCTACAATGAGCAGTTCTTC.

This chain links TRBV10-2 with TRBJ2-7, with D possibly matching TRBD2 (7 bases). The germline V and J ends were trimmed by 3 bases and 7 bases, with 16 bases remaining between them. From germline, CDR1 is WSHSY and CDR2 SAAADI. The CDR3 is 14 residues long. CDR3 DNA: TGCGCCAGCAGTGATCTTGGACAGCGGGGTGAGCAGTACTTC. Protein: CASSDLGQRGEQYF.

The chain links TRBV14 to TRBJ2-1; no firm D call. The CDR3 has 12 amino acids. Germline V gives CDR1 SGHDN, CDR2 FVKESK. Trimming shortened V by 10 bases and J by 8 bases, and 15 bases separated the two germline ends. CDR3 bases: TGTGCCATCAAACCGCTTAGGGATGAGCAGTTCTTC. Translating gives CAIKPLRDEQFF.

Only a few counts were recorded for this clonotype. This chain joins TRBV6-5 and TRBJ2-6, with D possibly TRBD1 on 6 matching bases. Germline V gene sequence: CDR1 MNHEY, CDR2 SVGAGI. This CDR3 spans 19 amino acids. Trimming left V 10 bases short and J 0 bases short, with 25 bases between. This CDR3 is CATCRRKGDVLSGANVLTF. Here the CDR3 DNA reads TGTGCCACCTGTCGACGGAAGGGGGACGTTCTCTCTGGGGCCAACGTCCTGACTTTC.

V and J are TRBV7-2 and TRBJ1-5; the D gene is possibly TRBD1 (6 bases). Per germline, CDR1 SGHTA and CDR2 FQGNSA. CDR3 size: 15 residues. With 1 base removed from V and 5 bases from J, the gap between germline ends came to 12 bases. The CDR3 region has the DNA TGTGCCAGCAGCTTAGGTGGACAGCTAGATCAGCCCCAGCATTTT. This sequence encodes CASSLGGQLDQPQHF.

This chain uses TRBV9 with TRBJ2-1; D gene unclear. Germline V gene lookup returns CDR1 SGDLS and CDR2 YYNGEE. With 3 bases removed from V and 7 bases from J, the gap between germline ends came to 23 bases. The CDR3 covers 17 residues. The CDR3 protein is CASSADHSVARRNEQFF. CDR3 in DNA: TGTGCCAGCAGCGCAGATCATAGTGTAGCCCGAAGGAATGAGCAGTTCTTC. Complete variable domain (other parts from reference TRBV9 and TRBJ2-1): DSGVTQTPKHLITATGQRVTLRCSPRSGDLSVYWYQQSLDQGLQFLIQYYNGEERAKGNILERFSAQQFPDLHSELNLSSLELGDSALYFCASSADHSVARRNEQFFGPGTRLTVL.

A note on this clonotype: This may stem from a read error, because a much larger clone lies one nucleotide away. The J gene is TRBJ2-7, the V gene TRBV12-3 or TRBV12-4; 11 nucleotides align to TRBD2. V shed 5 bases and J 0 bases; nucleotides not matched to a gene: 0. The CDR3 is 14 residues long. CDR3 region: CASSGTSGSYEQYF. The CDR3 region has the DNA TGTGCCAGCAGTGGGACTAGCGGCTCCTACGAGCAGTACTTC.

For this clonotype: This may arise from a read error, as a much more abundant clone is one base away. Given the absence of the conserved phenylalanine or tryptophan at the CDR3 end, a read error is likely. The chain employs TRBV20-1 and TRBJ2-1; 12 nucleotides line up with TRBD1. Germline V CDR1 and CDR2: DFQATT, SNEGSKA (reference sequence). This CDR3 spans 14 amino acids. V shed 3 bases and J 8 bases; nucleotides not matched to a gene: 5. Here the CDR3 reads CSARGDRGLDEQFS. CDR3 coding DNA: TGCAGTGCTAGGGGGGACAGGGGGCTCGATGAGCAGTTCTCC.

This clonotype was seen a few times. This rearrangement joins TRBV15 to TRBJ1-4, with D unclear. From germline, CDR1 is LNHNV and CDR2 YYDKDF (reference sequence). V was pared by 1 base and J by 8 bases, with 11 bases between. The CDR3 is made up of 14 amino acids. CDR3 nucleotides: TGTGCCACCAGCAGAGGCAAACCAGAAGAAAAACTGTTTTTT. Translation gives CATSRGKPEEKLFF.